The source of this T cell receptor beta chain is a study of Ad26.COV2.S vaccination and SARS-CoV-2 variants. In the study overall: Donor had been placed in the Ad26.COV2.S arm of the COV1001 trial. Each vaccinee took Ad26.COV2.S intramuscularly, once or twice 56 days apart.

CDR3 length: 16 amino acids. The germline V gene has CDR1 SGHTA and CDR2 FQGNSA. V dropped 2 bases and J dropped 6; count of bases not matched to a gene: 6. The treatment denotes: 19 received Ad26.COV2.S at low or high dose, single or two shots; 5 received placebo; per-sample allocation not given. Collection of the samples took place on day 63 after the first injection of vaccine or placebo. It was Wuhan-strain SARS-CoV-2 spike that the Ad26 vaccine vector expressed. TCRdb's copy holds only in-frame clones and misses some; the assay was immunoSEQ multiplex PCR. The table has about 420,000 clones, 88% seen once.

The clonotype comes from a person aged 18 to 59 who received the Ad26.COV2.S COVID-19 vaccine or a placebo. The V and J genes are TRBV7-2 and TRBJ1-6; 8 bases line up with TRBD1. Material: peripheral blood, obtained in a trial of Ad26.COV2.S vaccine versus placebo. As DNA, the CDR3 is TGTGCCAGCAGCTTATCCACAGGGGGGAGTAATTCACCCCTCCACTTT. Protein product: CASSLSTGGSNSPLHF.